A selection of T cell receptor beta chains follows, all from one sample in a study of T cells after yellow fever vaccination. TCRdb independently ran MiXCR on the 5' RACE reads; one entry per CDR3 protein. The sample has roughly 330,000 distinct CDR3 sequences; under 5% are singletons. Sample: PBMCs, taken 5 days after the yellow fever booster vaccination. The source is a man between 18 and 35 years old who received the YFV17D yellow fever vaccine. Both conserved end residues are part of each CDR3. D genes are given only for firm matches. Where a row states a size, it is once, few, many or the class of an expanded clone; other rows omit it.

v_call	j_call	clone_size	d_call	cdr3_nt	cdr3_aa
TRBV5-1	TRBJ1-1	many	TRBD1	TGCGCCAGCAGCTCACAGGGGGCTAGAACTGAAGCTTTCTTT	CASSSQGARTEAFF
TRBV7-6	TRBJ2-3	few	TRBD1	TGTGCCAGCAGCCAATCCGGGACAGGGGGCACAGATACGCAGTATTTT	CASSQSGTGGTDTQYF
TRBV7-9	TRBJ1-4	few	NA	TGTGCCAGCAGAGAAATAAACAGCTGGTCTGAAAAACTGTTTTTT	CASREINSWSEKLFF
TRBV4-1	TRBJ2-5	many	NA	TGCGCCAGCAGCCAGCGACTTGGGGGGCAAGAGACCCAGTACTTC	CASSQRLGGQETQYF
TRBV7-3	TRBJ2-3	NA	NA	TGTGCCAGCAGCAGGACGCCTAGCACAGATACGCAGTATTTT	CASSRTPSTDTQYF
TRBV20-1	TRBJ1-2	NA	TRBD1	TGCAGTGCTACGACAGGGCCCCTCTGCACCTTC	CSATTGPLCTF
TRBV6-5	TRBJ2-1	NA	NA	TGTGCCAGCAGTCCCACCCTCCTTAGCTCCTACAATGAGCAGTTCTTC	CASSPTLLSSYNEQFF
TRBV9	TRBJ2-3	few	NA	TGTGCCAGCAGCGTAGGTTGGGGTTCCACAGATACGCAGTATTTT	CASSVGWGSTDTQYF
TRBV20-1	TRBJ2-7	few	TRBD1	TGCAGTGCTAGAGCCAGGGACAGGGTGAAAACGCGACAGGGGATAGGCGAGCAGTACTTC	CSARARDRVKTRQGIGEQYF
TRBV29-1	TRBJ1-2	many	NA	TGCAGCGTTGAACCGGGAATACGCTATGGCTACACCTTC	CSVEPGIRYGYTF
TRBV4-1	TRBJ2-7	few	NA	TGCGCCAGCAGCCAACCAACGAGACTCGTCCGCGAGCAGTACTTC	CASSQPTRLVREQYF
TRBV7-2	TRBJ2-5	few	NA	TGTGCCAGCAGCCCCCAATCACAGGAGCAAGAGACCCAGTACTTC	CASSPQSQEQETQYF
TRBV5-5	TRBJ2-2	few	NA	TGTGCCAGCAGCTTGGTGGACTATACCCCCCTGAACACCGGGGAGCTGTTTTTT	CASSLVDYTPLNTGELFF
TRBV20-1	TRBJ2-1	NA	NA	TGCAGTGCTTCTGAGGGTATCGGTTACAATGAGCAGTTCTTC	CSASEGIGYNEQFF
TRBV4-3	TRBJ1-1	many	NA	TGCGCCAGCAGCCAAGACAACGGACGGGACACTGAAGCTTTCTTT	CASSQDNGRDTEAFF
TRBV6-1	TRBJ1-5	few	NA	TGTGCCAGCAGCGAAGTAAGGACACGGCCTAATCAGCCCCAGCATTTT	CASSEVRTRPNQPQHF
TRBV2	TRBJ1-1	NA	TRBD1	TGTGCCAGCATCCGTATAGGCAGGGGGACTGAAGCTTTCTTT	CASIRIGRGTEAFF
TRBV7-2	TRBJ2-7	many	TRBD1	TGTGCCAGCAGCGCCCCCGGGACAGGCGGGGAGCAGTACTTC	CASSAPGTGGEQYF
TRBV20-1	TRBJ1-4	few	NA	TGCAGTGCTAGGGGGTCAACTAATGAAAAACTGTTTTTT	CSARGSTNEKLFF
TRBV4-2	TRBJ2-2	NA	NA	TGTGCCAGCAGCCAAGAAGATCAGGGTCGCGCCGGGGAGCTGTTTTTT	CASSQEDQGRAGELFF
TRBV6-5	TRBJ2-3	NA	NA	TGTGCCAGCAGTTACTCGGTGACCGCCGGTCAAGATACGCAGTATTTT	CASSYSVTAGQDTQYF
TRBV5-6	TRBJ1-2	few	NA	TGTGCCAGCAGCTTGCCCGCCCTCTATGGCTACACCTTC	CASSLPALYGYTF
TRBV7-2	TRBJ2-3	NA	NA	TGTGCCAGCAGCACGGGACCTCTAGATACGCAGTATTTT	CASSTGPLDTQYF
TRBV4-1	TRBJ2-1	many	NA	TGCGCCAGCAGCTCGCCCACCGGAAGCTCCTACAATGAGCAGTTCTTC	CASSSPTGSSYNEQFF
TRBV12-3/TRBV12-4	TRBJ1-2	NA	TRBD1	TGTGCCAGCGGCGACAGGGGGGAGGGGAGAATGGATGGCTACACCTTC	CASGDRGEGRMDGYTF
TRBV15	TRBJ1-5	NA	NA	TGTGCCACCAGCAGACGGGGATATGATCAGCCCCAGCATTTT	CATSRRGYDQPQHF
TRBV10-2	TRBJ1-2	NA	TRBD1	TGCGCCAGCAGTAGGACAGGGAGAGCTTGGGGGATAGTTCCCCTCTACACCTTC	CASSRTGRAWGIVPLYTF
TRBV6-5	TRBJ2-2	many	TRBD1	TGTGCCAGCAGTCGAAACCCGGGACAGGAGACCGGGGAGCTGTTTTTT	CASSRNPGQETGELFF
TRBV6-5	TRBJ1-1	many	NA	TGTGCCAGCAGTTACGACTCGAGGCGGACTGAAGCTTTCTTT	CASSYDSRRTEAFF
TRBV10-3	TRBJ1-4	many	NA	TGTGCCATCAGCCGGGACTTGGATGAAAAACTGTTTTTT	CAISRDLDEKLFF
TRBV29-1	TRBJ2-7	many	TRBD1	TGCAGCGCCGGGACAGGGGATGAGCAGTACTTC	CSAGTGDEQYF
TRBV5-6	TRBJ2-2	few	NA	TGTGCCAGTGGACAGAGGAACACCGGGGAGCTGTTTTTT	CASGQRNTGELFF
TRBV18	TRBJ2-2	NA	TRBD1	TGTGCCAGCTCACCCGGGACAGCTCAGAACACCGGGGAGCTGTTTTTT	CASSPGTAQNTGELFF
TRBV7-2	TRBJ1-5	NA	NA	TGTGCCAGCAGCTTAGCGGTCCGGGACCAGCCCCAGCATTTT	CASSLAVRDQPQHF
TRBV5-5	TRBJ2-5	many	NA	TGTGCCAGCAGCACCTCAGTGGAATACGGGGAGACCCAGTACTTC	CASSTSVEYGETQYF
TRBV5-1	TRBJ2-5	few	TRBD2	TGCGCCAGCAGCTGGACTAGCGGGGGGAGGGAGACCCAGTACTTC	CASSWTSGGRETQYF
TRBV11-2	TRBJ2-7	many	TRBD1	TGTGCCAGCAGCTCCGACTTTACGCGGGGACAGGGGACCTACGAGCAGTACTTC	CASSSDFTRGQGTYEQYF
TRBV28	TRBJ2-3	few	NA	TGTGCCAGCAGTTCCGTCGGGTTCACAGATACGCAGTATTTT	CASSSVGFTDTQYF
TRBV6-4	TRBJ2-1	many	TRBD2	TGTGCCAGCAGTGACTCGGGGGGGTCCCCACACTTC	CASSDSGGSPHF
TRBV5-1	TRBJ1-3	many	NA	TGCGCCAGCAGCTTTTCAAGCGGACTGTGGGACACCATATATTTT	CASSFSSGLWDTIYF
TRBV5-1	TRBJ2-6	few	NA	TGCGCCAGCAGCTTGGCCTGGTACTCTGGGGCCAACGTCCTGACTTTC	CASSLAWYSGANVLTF
TRBV24-1	TRBJ2-3	few	TRBD1	TGTGCCACCAGTGATTGGCAACAGGGGAGCACAGATACGCAGTATTTT	CATSDWQQGSTDTQYF
TRBV6-5	TRBJ2-1	NA	NA	TGTGCCAGCAGCTATATGGGACGGGGAAGCTCCTACAATGAGCAGTTCTTC	CASSYMGRGSSYNEQFF
TRBV7-3	TRBJ2-1	many	NA	TGTGCCAGCAGCTTCCAGGGCTACAATGAGCAGTTCTTC	CASSFQGYNEQFF
TRBV7-2	TRBJ1-1	few	NA	TGTGCCAGCAGCAGAGGGACATTTATGAACACTGAAGCTTTCTTT	CASSRGTFMNTEAFF
TRBV7-7	TRBJ2-5	many	NA	TGTGCCAGCAGCTTAGCCCCAGGGTCGGAGACCCAGTACTTC	CASSLAPGSETQYF
TRBV10-3	TRBJ2-1	NA	TRBD1	TGTGCCATCAGTGCGGGACAGGGGGTCTACGAGCAGTTCTTC	CAISAGQGVYEQFF
TRBV5-1	TRBJ1-6	few	NA	TGCGCCAGCACCCGGAGGGGGGATTCACCCCTCCACTTT	CASTRRGDSPLHF